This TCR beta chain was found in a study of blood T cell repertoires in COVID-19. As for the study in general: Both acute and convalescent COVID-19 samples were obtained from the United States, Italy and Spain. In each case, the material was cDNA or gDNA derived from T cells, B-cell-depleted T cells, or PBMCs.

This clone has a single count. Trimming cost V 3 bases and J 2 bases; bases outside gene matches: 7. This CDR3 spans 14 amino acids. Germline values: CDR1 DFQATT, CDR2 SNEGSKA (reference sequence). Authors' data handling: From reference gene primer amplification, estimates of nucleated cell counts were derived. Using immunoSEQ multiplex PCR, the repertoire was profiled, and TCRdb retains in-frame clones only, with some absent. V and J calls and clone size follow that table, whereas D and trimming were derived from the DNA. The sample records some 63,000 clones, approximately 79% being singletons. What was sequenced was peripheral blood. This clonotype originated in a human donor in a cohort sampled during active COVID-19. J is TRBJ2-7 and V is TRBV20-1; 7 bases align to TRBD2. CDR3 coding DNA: TGCAGTGCTAGTAAAGCTAGCGGAACCTACGAGCAGTACTTC. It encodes CSASKASGTYEQYF.